The present entry profiles one TCR beta chain with its context. Its antigen has not been determined. Base quality data are lacking; no much larger clone is found one base away. Samples from volunteer blood donors who had recovered from COVID-19 were contributed by a second Seattle source. Whole blood was collected in K2EDTA tubes by collaborating institutions according to the institutions' own protocols. Collaborator samples were shipped for TCRbeta analysis as frozen whole blood, isolated PBMCs, or DNA extracted from either sample type. From the cysteine through the phenylalanine, the CDR3 covers 13 amino acids. Only the CDR3 portion is preserved as DNA: 39 bases, with reading frame beginning at the first base. CDR1 and CDR2, looked up from the germline V gene (reference sequence), are MNHNY and SVGAGI. V loses 2 bases of germline sequence and J loses 4 bases, and the interval between the two ends is 8 bases.

This sample stems from a study of blood T cell repertoires in COVID-19 (TCRdb year 2020). In terms of the full investigation: Collaborator samples came from the United States, Italy and Spain and covered acute and convalescent phases of COVID-19. The material from the prospective study consisted of cDNA or gDNA derived from T cells, B-cell-depleted T cells, or PBMCs. The dataset comprised deeply sampled blood TCRbeta repertoires from subjects exposed to, actively infected with, or recovered from COVID-19. The repertoires were released in a freely available public database intended as a resource for research on the immune response to SARS-CoV-2. Samples were obtained from the ongoing ImmuneRACE study (first 160 participants) and from 1,254 subjects provided by 6 global collaborators. A de-identified subject ID, COVID-19 status, age in years and sex were almost always included in the sample metadata. Where available, HLA class I and class II types were obtained from metadata supplied by the sample provider rather than from assay-based typing.

The immunoSEQ Assay, a bias-controlled multiplex PCR, was used to amplify TCRbeta CDR3 regions from genomic DNA. Per the authors' processing: Nucleated cell counts per sample were estimated from amplification of reference gene primers within the assay. To quantify the absolute abundance of each unique TCRbeta CDR3 rearrangement, sequence reads were collapsed and filtered. For each sample, productive Simpson clonality was calculated as the square root of Simpson's diversity index over productive rearrangements. The clones in this table, taken by TCRdb from immuneACCESS, are in-frame only. Not every clone is retained; where verified, under half of the shortfall comes from an unresolved V gene, and the cause of the rest is unknown. The V and J calls and clone size are taken from that table; D and trimming were inferred from the DNA. The sample includes 200,000 or so clones, with 80% to 90% observed a single time. Approximately 2.6% of the sample goes to the ten largest clones.

Findings and caveats that apply to the study as a whole: Clinical and demographic metadata were provided uncurated, with the amount varying by source and participant.

Sequencing used peripheral blood. The rearrangement joined TRBV6-6 to TRBJ1-1; a weak D assignment points to TRBD1 (6 bases agree). This clonotype was obtained from a man in his fifties or sixties who had recovered from COVID-19. The DNA sequence reads TGTGCCAGCAGTTACCTCAGGGGCACTGAAGCTTTCTTT. Translated, it gives CASSYLRGTEAFF.